This TCR beta chain came from a study of shared clonotypes between healthy human individuals. The CDR3 totals 12 residues. The germline V and J ends were trimmed by 2 bases and 6 bases, with 8 bases remaining between them. The germline V gene has CDR1 SGHVS and CDR2 FNYEAQ. Measured with immunoSEQ multiplex PCR; TCRdb has only the in-frame clones, and not every one. The sample holds around 1,100,000 clones, 60% to 80% seen once. Points from the study as a whole: The generation probabilities recorded for non-shared clonotypes fell below those of clonotypes shared by all four donors.

Comment on this clone: Its specificity is unknown. With a much larger clone just one base away, this may be a read error. This likely comes from a read error, as the CDR3 has no conserved phenylalanine or tryptophan at its end.

V is TRBV7-6 and J is TRBJ2-7, with D unresolved. Specimen: memory CD4+ T cells from PBMCs. Subset specified: CD45RA-negative fraction. The sequence derives from a man aged 18-30 years in good health. Some clones in this sample may be carry-over from other donors' samples. This chain's CDR3 is CASSLLHGEQYL. The CDR3 bases are TGTGCCAGCAGCTTACTCCATGGCGAGCAGTACCTC.